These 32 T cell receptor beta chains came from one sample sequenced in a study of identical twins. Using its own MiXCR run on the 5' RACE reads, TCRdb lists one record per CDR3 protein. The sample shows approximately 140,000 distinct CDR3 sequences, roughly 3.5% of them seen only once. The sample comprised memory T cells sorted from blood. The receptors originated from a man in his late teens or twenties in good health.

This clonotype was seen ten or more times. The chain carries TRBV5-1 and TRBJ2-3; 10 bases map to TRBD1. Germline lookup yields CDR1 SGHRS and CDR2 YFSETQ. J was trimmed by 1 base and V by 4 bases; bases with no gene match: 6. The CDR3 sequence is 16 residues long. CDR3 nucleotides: TGCGCCAGCAGCGGTGCCGGGACAGGGGGCACAGATACGCAGTATTTT. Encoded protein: CASSGAGTGGTDTQYF.

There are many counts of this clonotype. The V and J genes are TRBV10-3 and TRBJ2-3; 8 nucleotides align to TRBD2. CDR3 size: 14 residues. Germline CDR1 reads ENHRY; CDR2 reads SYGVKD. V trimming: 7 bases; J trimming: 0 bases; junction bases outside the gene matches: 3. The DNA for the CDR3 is TGTGCCATCAATCCTAGCGGGAGCACAGATACGCAGTATTTT. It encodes CAINPSGSTDTQYF.

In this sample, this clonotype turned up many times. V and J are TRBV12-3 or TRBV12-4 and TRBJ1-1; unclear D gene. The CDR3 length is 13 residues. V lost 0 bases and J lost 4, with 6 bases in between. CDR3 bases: TGTGCCAGCAGTTTAGCAGGGTTCACTGAAGCTTTCTTT. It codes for CASSLAGFTEAFF.

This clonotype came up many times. CDR3 DNA sequence: TGTGCCAGCAGCGCCGACGTTTGGCAGCCCCAGCATTTT. Encoded protein: CASSADVWQPQHF. The chain employs TRBV6-1 and TRBJ1-5; no reliable D call. The CDR3 consists of 13 residues. With 6 bases removed from V and 7 bases from J, the gap between germline ends came to 13 bases. In germline, CDR1 is MNHNS, CDR2 SASEGT.

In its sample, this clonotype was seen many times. This CDR3 reads CASSLVGPSGSYNEQFF. In nucleotides, the CDR3 is TGTGCCAGCAGCTTAGTAGGTCCTAGCGGCTCCTACAATGAGCAGTTCTTC. The rearrangement uses TRBV11-2 and TRBJ2-1; 7 bases line up with TRBD2. Per the germline V gene, CDR1 is SGHAT and CDR2 is FQNNGV. The CDR3 spans 17 residues. V shed 1 base and J 0 bases; nucleotides not matched to a gene: 6.

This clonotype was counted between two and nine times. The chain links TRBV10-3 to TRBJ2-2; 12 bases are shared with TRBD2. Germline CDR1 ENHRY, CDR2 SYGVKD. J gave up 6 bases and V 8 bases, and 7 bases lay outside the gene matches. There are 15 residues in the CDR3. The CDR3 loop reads CAIGASGRAAGELFF. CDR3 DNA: TGTGCCATCGGTGCTAGCGGGAGGGCCGCCGGGGAGCTGTTTTTT.

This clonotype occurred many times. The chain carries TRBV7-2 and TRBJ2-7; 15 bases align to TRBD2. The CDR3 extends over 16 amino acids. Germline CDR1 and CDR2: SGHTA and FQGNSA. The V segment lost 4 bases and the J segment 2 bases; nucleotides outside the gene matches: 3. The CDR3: CASSYGLAGGTYEQYF. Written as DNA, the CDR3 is TGTGCCAGCAGCTACGGACTAGCGGGAGGGACCTACGAGCAGTACTTC.

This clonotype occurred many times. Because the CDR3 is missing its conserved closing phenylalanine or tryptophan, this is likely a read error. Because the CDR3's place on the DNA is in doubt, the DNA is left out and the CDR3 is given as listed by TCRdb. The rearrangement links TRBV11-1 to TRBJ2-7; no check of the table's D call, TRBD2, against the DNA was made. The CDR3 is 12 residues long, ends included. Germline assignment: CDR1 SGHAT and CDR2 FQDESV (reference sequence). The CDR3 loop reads CASSLTSGRPHD.

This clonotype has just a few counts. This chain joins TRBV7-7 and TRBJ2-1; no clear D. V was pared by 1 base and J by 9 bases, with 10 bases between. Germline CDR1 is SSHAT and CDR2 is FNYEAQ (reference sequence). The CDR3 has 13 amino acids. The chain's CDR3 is CASSLGTAGEQFF. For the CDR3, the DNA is TGTGCCAGCAGCTTAGGCACGGCAGGTGAGCAGTTCTTC. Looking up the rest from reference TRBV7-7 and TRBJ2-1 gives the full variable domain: GAGVSQSPRYKVTKRGQDVTLRCDPISSHATLYWYQQALGQGPEFLTYFNYEAQPDKSGLPSDRFSAERPEGSISTLTIQRTEQRDSAMYRCASSLGTAGEQFFGPGTRLTVL.

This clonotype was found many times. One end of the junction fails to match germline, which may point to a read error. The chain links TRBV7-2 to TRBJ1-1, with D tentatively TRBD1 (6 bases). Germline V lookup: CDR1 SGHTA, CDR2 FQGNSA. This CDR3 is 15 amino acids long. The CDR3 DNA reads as TGTGCCAGCCATGCCCAAACGTCCTGGGACACTAAAGCTTTCTTT. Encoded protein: CASHAQTSWDTKAFF.

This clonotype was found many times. The DNA for the CDR3 is TGCGCCAGCAGCCGGCTAGCGGGTTCCCAAGAGACCCAGTACTTC. Its protein product is CASSRLAGSQETQYF. The gene calls are TRBV4-1 and TRBJ2-5, with 8 bases fitting TRBD2. Germline CDR1 reads MGHRA; CDR2 reads YSYEKL. The CDR3 runs to 15 residues. The V gene end was trimmed by 4 bases and the J gene end by 1 base; junction bases not matched to a gene: 5.

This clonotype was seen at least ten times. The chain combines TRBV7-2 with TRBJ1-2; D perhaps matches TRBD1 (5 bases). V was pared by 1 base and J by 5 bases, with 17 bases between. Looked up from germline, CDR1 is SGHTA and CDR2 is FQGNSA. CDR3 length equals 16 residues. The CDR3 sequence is CASSLGATGTGYGYTF. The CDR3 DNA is TGTGCCAGCAGCTTAGGGGCAACCGGGACGGGGTATGGCTACACCTTC.

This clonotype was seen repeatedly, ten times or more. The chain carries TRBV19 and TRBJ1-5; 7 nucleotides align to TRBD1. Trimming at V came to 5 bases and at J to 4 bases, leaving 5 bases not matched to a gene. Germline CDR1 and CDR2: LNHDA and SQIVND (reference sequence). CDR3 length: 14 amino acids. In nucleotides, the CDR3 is TGTGCCAGTAGTCGGGACAGATGGAATCAGCCCCAGCATTTT. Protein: CASSRDRWNQPQHF.

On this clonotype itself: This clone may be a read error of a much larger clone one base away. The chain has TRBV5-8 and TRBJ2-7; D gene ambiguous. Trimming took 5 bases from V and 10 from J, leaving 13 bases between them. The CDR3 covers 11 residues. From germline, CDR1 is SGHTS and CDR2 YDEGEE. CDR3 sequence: CASSFLVDQYF. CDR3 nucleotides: TGTGCCAGCAGTTTTCTGGTGGATCAGTACTTC.

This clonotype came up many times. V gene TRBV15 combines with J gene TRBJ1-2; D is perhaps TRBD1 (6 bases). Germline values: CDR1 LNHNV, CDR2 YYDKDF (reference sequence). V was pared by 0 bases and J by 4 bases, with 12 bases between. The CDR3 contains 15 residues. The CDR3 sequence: CATSRDSGGLYGYTF. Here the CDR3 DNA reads TGTGCCACCAGCAGAGATAGCGGGGGGCTCTATGGCTACACCTTC.

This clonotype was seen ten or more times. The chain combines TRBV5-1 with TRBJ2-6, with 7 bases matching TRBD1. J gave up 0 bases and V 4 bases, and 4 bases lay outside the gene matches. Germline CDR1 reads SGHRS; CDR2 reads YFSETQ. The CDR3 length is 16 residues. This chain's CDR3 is CASSLGQLSGANVLTF. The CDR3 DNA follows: TGCGCCAGCAGCCTGGGACAGCTCTCTGGGGCCAACGTCCTGACTTTC.

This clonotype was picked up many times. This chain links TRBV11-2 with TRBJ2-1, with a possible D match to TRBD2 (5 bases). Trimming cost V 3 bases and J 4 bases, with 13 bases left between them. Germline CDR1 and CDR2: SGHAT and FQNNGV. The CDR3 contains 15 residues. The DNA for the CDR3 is TGTGCCAGCAGCTTGGGCCTAGCAGAGTACAATGAGCAGTTCTTC. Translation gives CASSLGLAEYNEQFF.

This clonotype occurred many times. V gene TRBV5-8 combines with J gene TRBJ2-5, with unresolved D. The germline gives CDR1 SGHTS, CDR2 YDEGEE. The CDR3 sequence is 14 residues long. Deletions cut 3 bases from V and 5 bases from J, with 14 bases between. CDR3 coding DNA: TGTGCCAGCAGCTCGGCATCTCCCGGGGAGACCCAGTACTTC. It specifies CASSSASPGETQYF.

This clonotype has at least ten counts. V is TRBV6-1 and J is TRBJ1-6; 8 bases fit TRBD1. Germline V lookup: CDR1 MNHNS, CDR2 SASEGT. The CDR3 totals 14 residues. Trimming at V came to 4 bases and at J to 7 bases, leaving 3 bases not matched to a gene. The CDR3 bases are TGTGCCAGCAGTGTGACAGGGGTCAATTCACCCCTCCACTTT. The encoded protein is CASSVTGVNSPLHF.

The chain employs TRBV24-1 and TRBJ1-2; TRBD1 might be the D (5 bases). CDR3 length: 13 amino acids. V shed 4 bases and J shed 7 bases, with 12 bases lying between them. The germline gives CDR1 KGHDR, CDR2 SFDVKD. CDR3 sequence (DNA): TGTGCCACCAGTGACCCAGGGCCCTGTGGCTACACCTTC. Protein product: CATSDPGPCGYTF.

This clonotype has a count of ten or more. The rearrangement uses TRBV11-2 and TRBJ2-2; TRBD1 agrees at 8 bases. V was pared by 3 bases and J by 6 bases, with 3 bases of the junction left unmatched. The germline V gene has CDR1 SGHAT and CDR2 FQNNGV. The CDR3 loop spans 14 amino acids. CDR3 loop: CASSFSGGPGELFF. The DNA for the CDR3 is TGTGCCAGCAGCTTCTCAGGGGGCCCCGGGGAGCTGTTTTTT.

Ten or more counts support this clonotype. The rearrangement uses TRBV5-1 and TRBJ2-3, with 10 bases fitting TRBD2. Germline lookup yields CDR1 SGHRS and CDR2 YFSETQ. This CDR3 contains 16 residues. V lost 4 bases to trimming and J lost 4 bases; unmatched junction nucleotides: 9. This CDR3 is CASSAQPSGSADTQYF. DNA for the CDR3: TGCGCCAGCAGCGCCCAGCCTAGCGGGAGCGCAGATACGCAGTATTTT.

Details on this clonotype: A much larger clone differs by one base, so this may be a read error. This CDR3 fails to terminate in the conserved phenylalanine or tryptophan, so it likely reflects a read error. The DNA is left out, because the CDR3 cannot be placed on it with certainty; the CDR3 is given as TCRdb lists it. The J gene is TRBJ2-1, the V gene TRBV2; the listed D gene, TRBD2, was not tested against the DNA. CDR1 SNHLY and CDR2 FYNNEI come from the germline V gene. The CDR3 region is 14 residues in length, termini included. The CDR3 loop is CASRRDLRVQEEFC.

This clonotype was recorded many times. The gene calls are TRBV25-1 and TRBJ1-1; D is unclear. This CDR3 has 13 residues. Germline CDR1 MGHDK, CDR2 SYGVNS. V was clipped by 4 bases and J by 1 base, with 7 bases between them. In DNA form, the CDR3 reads TGTGCCAGCAGTGGACCGGGGAACACTGAAGCTTTCTTT. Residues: CASSGPGNTEAFF.

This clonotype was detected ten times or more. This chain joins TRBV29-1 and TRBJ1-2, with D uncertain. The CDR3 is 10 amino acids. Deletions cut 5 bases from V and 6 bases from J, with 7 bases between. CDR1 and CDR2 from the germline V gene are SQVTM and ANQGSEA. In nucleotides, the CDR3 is TGCAGCGTTCTAGTGGATGGCTACACCTTC. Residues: CSVLVDGYTF.

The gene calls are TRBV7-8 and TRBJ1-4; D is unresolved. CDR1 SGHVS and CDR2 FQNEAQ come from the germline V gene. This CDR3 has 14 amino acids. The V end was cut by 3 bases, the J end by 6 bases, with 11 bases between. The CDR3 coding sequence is TGTGCCAGCAGCTTGGTGTGGGGTTATGAAAAACTGTTTTTT. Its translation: CASSLVWGYEKLFF.

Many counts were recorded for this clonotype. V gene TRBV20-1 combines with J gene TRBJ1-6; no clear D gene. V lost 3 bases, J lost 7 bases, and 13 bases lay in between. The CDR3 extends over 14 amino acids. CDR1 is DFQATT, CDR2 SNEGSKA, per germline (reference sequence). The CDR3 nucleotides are TGCAGTGCTAGGGTTGACAATGCCAATTCACCCCTCCACTTT. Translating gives CSARVDNANSPLHF.

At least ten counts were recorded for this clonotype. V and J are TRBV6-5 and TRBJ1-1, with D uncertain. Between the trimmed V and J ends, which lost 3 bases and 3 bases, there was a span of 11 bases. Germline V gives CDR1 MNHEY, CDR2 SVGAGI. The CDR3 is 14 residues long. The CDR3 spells CASSYGEADTEAFF. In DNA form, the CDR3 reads TGTGCCAGCAGTTATGGGGAGGCGGACACTGAAGCTTTCTTT.

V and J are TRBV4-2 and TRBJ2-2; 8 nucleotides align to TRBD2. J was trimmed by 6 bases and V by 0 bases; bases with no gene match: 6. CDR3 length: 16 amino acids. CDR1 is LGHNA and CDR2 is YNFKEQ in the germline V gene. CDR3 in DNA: TGTGCCAGCAGCCAAGATGGGACTAGGGGGTCCGGGGAGCTGTTTTTT. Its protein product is CASSQDGTRGSGELFF.

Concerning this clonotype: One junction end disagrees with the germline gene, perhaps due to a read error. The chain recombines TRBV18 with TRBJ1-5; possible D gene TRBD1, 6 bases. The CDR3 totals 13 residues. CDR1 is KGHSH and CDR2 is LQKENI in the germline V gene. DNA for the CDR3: TGTGCCGGCTCACCGGGACAAAATCAGCCCCAGCATTTT. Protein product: CAGSPGQNQPQHF.

The CDR3 region is CASSQGTSGRGIDTQYF. The CDR3 nucleotides read TGTGCCAGCAGCCAAGGGACTAGCGGGAGGGGAATAGATACGCAGTATTTT. This chain uses TRBV4-2 with TRBJ2-3, with TRBD2 matching 15 bases. The CDR3 sequence is 17 residues long. V shed 1 base, J shed 5 bases, and the junction held 4 bases outside the gene matches. In germline, CDR1 is LGHNA, CDR2 YNFKEQ.

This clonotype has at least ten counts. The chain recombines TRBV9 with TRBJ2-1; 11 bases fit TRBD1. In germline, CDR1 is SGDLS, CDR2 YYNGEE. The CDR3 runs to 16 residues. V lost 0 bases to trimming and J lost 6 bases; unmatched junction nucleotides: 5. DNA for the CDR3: TGTGCCAGCAGCGTAGACGGACAGGGGGCAGGCAATGAGCAGTTCTTC. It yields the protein CASSVDGQGAGNEQFF.